This entry features one TCR beta chain sequence. Its antigen is not known. These data come from a study of cytomegalovirus exposure and HLA in healthy donors. Study-wide findings and caveats: Later work associated roughly 17,000 TCR beta sequences with HLA alleles at 0.05 false discovery rate. Most of the CMV-associated TCR beta chains (in a later analysis) appeared to be HLA-restricted. Later on, a genetic analysis was performed. It linked a missense variant in DCLRE1C with V- and J-gene trimming of TCR beta.

The CDR3 has 17 amino acids. Germline values: CDR1 SGHTS, CDR2 YDEGEE. After removal of 3 bases from V and 5 bases from J, the junction contained 13 bases not matched to a gene. The PCR ran on 60 Vbeta and 13 Jbeta primers. Data came from immunoSEQ multiplex PCR; TCRdb stores just in-frame clones and leaves some out. The data show some 91,000 clones, with about 80% seen just once and around 7% held by the top ten. This TCR derives from a middle-aged man in good health and CMV-seropositive. The chain couples TRBV5-8 to TRBJ1-5; 8 positions agree with TRBD1. The sequencing sample was made of PBMCs. The CDR3 bases are TGTGCCAGCAGCTCCCCATGGGACAGGCTGGGTTATCAGCCCCAGCATTTT. Translation gives CASSSPWDRLGYQPQHF. Using reference TRBV5-8 and TRBJ1-5 for the parts outside the CDR3, the full variable domain is EAGVTQSPTHLIKTRGQQATLRCSPISGHTSVYWYQQALGLGLQFLLWYDEGEERNRGNFPPRFSGRQFPNYSSELNVNALELEDSALYLCASSSPWDRLGYQPQHFGDGTRLSIL.